This is a list of T cell receptor beta chains from one sample in a study of blood T cell repertoires in COVID-19. The table came from immunoSEQ multiplex PCR; TCRdb's copy has only in-frame clones and leaves some out. This sample has about 120,000 clones; 80% to 90% occur once, and the top ten carry more than 25%. Sequencing was done on a sample of peripheral blood. Receptor source: a woman aged 70-85 years with acute or convalescent COVID-19. The conserved cysteine and the conserved F or W are not part of the CDR3 here. D genes are given only for firm matches. A row's size may be missing; if present it is once, few, many or a size class.

clone_size v_call d_call cdr3_aa
. TRBV19 . ASSISGGTGSPLH
. TRBV2 . ASSDGDGAYGYT
. TRBV9 . ASSDPQGEQY
. TRBV5-6 . ASSLRAGTRNTIY
. TRBV11-2 . ASSLAPGRQPQH
. TRBV12-5 . ASGYRRGNSYEQY
. TRBV5-5 . ASSFSPWDTNYGYT
. TRBV5-1 TRBD1 ASSLGDSNYGYT
. TRBV28 . ASTMSPGQGYGYT
. TRBV5-1 TRBD1 ASSSGQIQETQY
. TRBV7-9 . ASSPPGSSGYSEQF
. TRBV7-2 TRBD1 ASSPGDRSKAF
. TRBV7-2 TRBD1 ASSLATGVRWGELF
. TRBV6-5 TRBD1 ASSYTDRGDYGYT
. TRBV6-6 TRBD1 ASSYRTGEGNQPQH
. TRBV11-3 . ASSLSGGVTGELF
. TRBV9 TRBD2 ASSLTAGGIPYEQY
. TRBV29-1 TRBD1 SVDWTGGDTQY
. TRBV9 TRBD1 ASTPSGTVKEQF
. TRBV5-6 TRBD1 ASSLEYRGQDAF
. TRBV19 . ASNQANTGELF
. TRBV7-9 TRBD1 ASSETGDEQY
once TRBV28 TRBD2 ASSSSGGAKNIQY
few TRBV7-2 . ASSFPERQVYGYT
. TRBV28 . ASSLAGASTDTQY
. TRBV7-9 . ASSLKGLNTEAF
. TRBV20-1 . SARTDGAQY
. TRBV4-1 . ASSSRQENEQF
. TRBV18 . ASSPRLDNEQF
. TRBV3-1/TRBV3-2 TRBD1 ASMESGTGEDEQF
. TRBV5-1 TRBD1 ASSLEGADYGYT
. TRBV7-6 TRBD1 ASSSSGGGETQY
. TRBV30 . AWSWRRSYEQY
. TRBV11-3 TRBD2 ASSPRQAGGNEQF
. TRBV10-2 TRBD1 ASSEGTGSKNIQY
. TRBV9 . ASSPNPGVPGEQF
. TRBV3-1/TRBV3-2 . ASSQEPASGFDIQY
. TRBV12-5 TRBD1 ASGFPWTGPRGNQPQH
. TRBV9 . ASSVEGGVGQPQH
. TRBV28 TRBD1 ASSLRGRRTGELF
many TRBV11-2 . ASSLSGTLSSYEQY
. TRBV7-3 . ASSPQAELGYGYT